These 10 T cell receptor beta chains were sequenced from one sample in a study of blood T cell repertoires in COVID-19. Using immunoSEQ multiplex PCR, the repertoire was profiled, and TCRdb retains in-frame clones only, with some absent. This sample carries under 150,000 clones, around 84% of them seen once, and the ten largest clones take about 8.5%. The sample taken for sequencing was peripheral blood. Receptor source: a middle-aged woman with acute or convalescent COVID-19.

This clone came up once. The chain employs TRBV28 and TRBJ1-5; possibly TRBD1 for D (6 bases). Germline values: CDR1 MDHEN, CDR2 SYDVKM. V was clipped by 10 bases and J by 3 bases, with 25 bases between them. This CDR3 comprises 17 residues. CDR3 DNA: TGTGCCAACTTGACGGGCGGGGGGCAAACCTCCAATCAGCCCCAGCATTTT. Residues: CANLTGGGQTSNQPQHF.

This clone was seen a handful of times. The chain joins TRBV7-9 to TRBJ1-3; 11 bases align to TRBD1. The trim removed 2 bases at V and 0 bases at J, leaving 6 bases unmatched. The length of the CDR3 is 18 residues. Per germline, CDR1 SEHNR and CDR2 FQNEAQ (reference sequence). CDR3 DNA sequence: TGTGCCAGCAGCTTAACCGGACAGGGGGCCCTCTCTGGAAACACCATATATTTT. Its translation: CASSLTGQGALSGNTIYF.

V is TRBV18 and J is TRBJ1-1; TRBD1 aligns across 9 bases. The J segment lost 1 base and the V segment lost 5 bases, leaving 2 bases of the junction unmatched. This CDR3 contains 14 residues. From germline, CDR1 is KGHSH and CDR2 LQKENI. The DNA of the CDR3 is TGTGCCAGCTCATGGGGACAGGGGAACACTGAAGCTTTCTTT. It is translated as CASSWGQGNTEAFF.

This chain connects TRBV5-1 to TRBJ2-7; D might be TRBD1 (6 bases). The length of the CDR3 is 16 residues. CDR1 and CDR2 (germline): SGHRS, YFSETQ. Trimming stripped 4 bases from V and 3 bases from J, with 20 bases between. Here the CDR3 DNA reads TGCGCCAGCAGCACCTATAGTCAGGGGAATGTCTACGAGCAGTACTTC. Translated, it gives CASSTYSQGNVYEQYF.

This chain links TRBV7-9 with TRBJ2-3, with D unresolved. Germline V gene sequence: CDR1 SEHNR, CDR2 FQNEAQ (reference sequence). The CDR3 loop spans 13 amino acids. The germline V and J ends were trimmed by 3 bases and 1 base, with 5 bases remaining between them. This chain's CDR3 is CASSFQGTDTQYF. DNA of the CDR3: TGTGCCAGCAGCTTCCAGGGCACAGATACGCAGTATTTT.

The J gene is TRBJ1-6, the V gene TRBV14; no firm D call. The germline gives CDR1 SGHDN, CDR2 FVKESK. V gave up 0 bases and J gave up 1 base, with 4 bases separating them. CDR3 size: 15 residues. This chain's CDR3 is CASSQDRSYNSPLHF. In nucleotides, the CDR3 is TGTGCCAGCAGCCAAGACAGGTCCTATAATTCACCCCTCCACTTT. The full variable domain, in which reference TRBV14 and TRBJ1-6 provide the parts outside the CDR3, is EAGVTQFPSHSVIEKGQTVTLRCDPISGHDNLYWYRRVMGKEIKFLLHFVKESKQDESGMPNNRFLAERTGGTYSTLKVQPAELEDSGVYFCASSQDRSYNSPLHFGNGTRLTVT.

The chain carries TRBV2 and TRBJ1-6; a weak D match, TRBD1 (5 bases). This CDR3 has 13 residues. The V and J ends lost 5 bases and 9 bases respectively, with 11 bases between them. Germline loops: CDR1 SNHLY, CDR2 FYNNEI. The CDR3 reads CASSSQGLSPLHF. The CDR3 DNA reads as TGTGCCAGCAGTTCGCAGGGCCTTTCACCCCTCCACTTT. Supplemented by reference TRBV2 and TRBJ1-6, the full variable domain reads EPEVTQTPSHQVTQMGQEVILRCVPISNHLYFYWYRQILGQKVEFLVSFYNNEISEKSEIFDDQFSVERPDGSNFTLKIRSTKLEDSAMYFCASSSQGLSPLHFGNGTRLTVT.

V usage is TRBV30 and J usage is TRBJ2-2; no definite D call. Trimming stripped 2 bases from V and 2 bases from J, with 3 bases between. The length of the CDR3 is 12 residues. The germline gives CDR1 GTSNPN, CDR2 SVGIG (reference sequence). The CDR3 spells CAWSLNTGELFF. The CDR3 nucleotides read TGTGCCTGGAGTTTAAACACCGGGGAGCTGTTTTTT.

The table lists this clone with a few counts. V and J are TRBV6-5 and TRBJ2-3, with D possibly TRBD1 on 6 matching bases. Per germline, CDR1 MNHEY and CDR2 SVGAGI. V was cut by 5 bases and J by 2 bases, with 11 bases left in between. The CDR3 has 14 residues. Written as DNA, the CDR3 is TGTGCCAGCAGTCAGGACAGATTCACAGATACGCAGTATTTT. This codes for CASSQDRFTDTQYF.

The chain has TRBV11-2 and TRBJ2-7; possible D gene TRBD1, 7 bases. Between the trimmed V and J ends, which lost 2 bases and 5 bases, there was a span of 13 bases. This CDR3 region has 14 residues. CDR1 and CDR2 (germline): SGHAT, FQNNGV. The CDR3 DNA is TGTGCCAGCAGCTTACAGGGGGGAAGGGACGAGCAGTACTTC. Protein: CASSLQGGRDEQYF.